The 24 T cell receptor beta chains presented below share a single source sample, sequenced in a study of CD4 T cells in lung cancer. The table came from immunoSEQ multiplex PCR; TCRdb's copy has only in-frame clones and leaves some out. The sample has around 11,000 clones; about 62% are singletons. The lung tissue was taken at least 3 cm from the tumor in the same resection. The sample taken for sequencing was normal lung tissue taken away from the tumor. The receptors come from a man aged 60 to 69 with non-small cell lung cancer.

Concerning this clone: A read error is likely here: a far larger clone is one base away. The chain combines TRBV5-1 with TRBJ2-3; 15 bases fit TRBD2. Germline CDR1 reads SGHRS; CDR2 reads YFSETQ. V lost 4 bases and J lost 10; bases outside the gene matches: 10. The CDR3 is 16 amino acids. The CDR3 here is CASSPGLAGGPWSQYF. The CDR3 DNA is TGCGCCAGCAGCCCCGGACTAGCGGGAGGGCCATGGTCGCAGTATTTT.

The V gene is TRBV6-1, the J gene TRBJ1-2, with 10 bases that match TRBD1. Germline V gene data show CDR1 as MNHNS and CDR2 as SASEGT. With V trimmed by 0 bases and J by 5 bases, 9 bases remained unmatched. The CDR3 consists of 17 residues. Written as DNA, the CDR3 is TGTGCCAGCAGTGAAGCAGACAGGGGGCCATTAGGATATGGCTACACCTTC. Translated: CASSEADRGPLGYGYTF.

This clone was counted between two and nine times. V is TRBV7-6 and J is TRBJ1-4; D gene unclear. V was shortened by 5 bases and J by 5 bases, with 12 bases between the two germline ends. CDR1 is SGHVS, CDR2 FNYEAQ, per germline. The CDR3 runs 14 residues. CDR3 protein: CASSQLSGNEKLFF. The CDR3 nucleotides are TGTGCCAGCAGCCAATTGTCGGGAAATGAAAAACTGTTTTTT.

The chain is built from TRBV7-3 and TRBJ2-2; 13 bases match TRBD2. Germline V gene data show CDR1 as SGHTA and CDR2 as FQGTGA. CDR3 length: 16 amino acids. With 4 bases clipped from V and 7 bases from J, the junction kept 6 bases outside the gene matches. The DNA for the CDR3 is TGTGCCAGCAGCTCCCCCGGGACTAGCGGGATCGGGGAGCTGTTTTTT. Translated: CASSSPGTSGIGELFF.

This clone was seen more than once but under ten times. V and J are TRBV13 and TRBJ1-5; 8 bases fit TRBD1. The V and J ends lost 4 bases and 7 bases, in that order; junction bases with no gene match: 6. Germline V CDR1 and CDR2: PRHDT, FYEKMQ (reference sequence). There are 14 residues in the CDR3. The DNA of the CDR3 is TGTGCCAGCAGCTCCGGACAGGGCAGCCAGCCCCAGCATTTT. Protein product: CASSSGQGSQPQHF. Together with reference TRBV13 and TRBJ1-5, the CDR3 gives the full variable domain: AAGVIQSPRHLIKEKRETATLKCYPIPRHDTVYWYQQGPGQDPQFLISFYEKMQSDKGSIPDRFSAQQFSDYHSELNMSSLELGDSALYFCASSSGQGSQPQHFGDGTRLSIL.

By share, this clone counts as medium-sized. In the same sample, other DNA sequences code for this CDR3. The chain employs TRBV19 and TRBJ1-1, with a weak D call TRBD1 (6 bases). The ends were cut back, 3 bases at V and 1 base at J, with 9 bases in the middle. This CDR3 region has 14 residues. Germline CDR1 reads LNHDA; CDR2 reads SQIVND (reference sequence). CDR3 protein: CASSIGRGNTEAFF. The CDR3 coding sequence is TGTGCCAGTAGTATTGGCAGGGGGAACACTGAAGCTTTCTTT.

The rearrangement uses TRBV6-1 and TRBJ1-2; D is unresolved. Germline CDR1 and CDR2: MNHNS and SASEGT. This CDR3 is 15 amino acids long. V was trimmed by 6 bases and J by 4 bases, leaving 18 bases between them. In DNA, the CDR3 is TGTGCCAGCAGAGAATTCCCTTCCTTGTCCTATGGCTACACCTTC. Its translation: CASREFPSLSYGYTF.

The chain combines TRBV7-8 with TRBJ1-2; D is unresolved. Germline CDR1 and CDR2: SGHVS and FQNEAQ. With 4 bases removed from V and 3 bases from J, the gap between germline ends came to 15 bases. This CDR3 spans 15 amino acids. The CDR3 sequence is CASSYRREAYYGYTF. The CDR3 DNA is TGTGCCAGCAGCTATCGCCGAGAGGCCTACTATGGCTACACCTTC.

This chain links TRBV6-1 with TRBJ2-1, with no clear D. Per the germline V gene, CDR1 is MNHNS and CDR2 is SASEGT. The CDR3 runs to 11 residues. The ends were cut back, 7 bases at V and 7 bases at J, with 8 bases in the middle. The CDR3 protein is CASKAANEQFF. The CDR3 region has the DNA TGTGCCAGCAAGGCGGCGAATGAGCAGTTCTTC.

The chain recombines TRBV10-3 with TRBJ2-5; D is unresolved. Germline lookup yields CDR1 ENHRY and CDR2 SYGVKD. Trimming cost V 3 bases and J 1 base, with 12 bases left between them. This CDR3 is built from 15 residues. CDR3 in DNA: TGTGCCATCAGTGACGGTGGAAGCGTCCAAGAGACCCAGTACTTC. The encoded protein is CAISDGGSVQETQYF.

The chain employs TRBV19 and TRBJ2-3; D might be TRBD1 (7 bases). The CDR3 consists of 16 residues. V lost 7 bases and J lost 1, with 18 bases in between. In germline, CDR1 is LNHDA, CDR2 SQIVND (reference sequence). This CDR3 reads CASTSGGSGGTDTQYF. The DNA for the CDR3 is TGTGCCAGTACCTCAGGGGGGAGTGGAGGCACAGATACGCAGTATTTT.

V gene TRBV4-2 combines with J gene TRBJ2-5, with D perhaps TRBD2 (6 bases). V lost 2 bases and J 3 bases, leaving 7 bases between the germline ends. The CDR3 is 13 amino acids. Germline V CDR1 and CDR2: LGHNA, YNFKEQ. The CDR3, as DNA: TGTGCCAGCAGCCAACAGCGGGAAGAGACCCAGTACTTC. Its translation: CASSQQREETQYF.

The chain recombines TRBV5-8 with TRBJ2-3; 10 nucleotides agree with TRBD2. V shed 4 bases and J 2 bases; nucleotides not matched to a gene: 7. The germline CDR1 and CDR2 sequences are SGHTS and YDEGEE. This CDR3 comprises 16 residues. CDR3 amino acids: CASSDGTSADTDTQYF. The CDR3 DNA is TGTGCCAGCAGCGACGGGACTAGCGCTGACACAGATACGCAGTATTTT.

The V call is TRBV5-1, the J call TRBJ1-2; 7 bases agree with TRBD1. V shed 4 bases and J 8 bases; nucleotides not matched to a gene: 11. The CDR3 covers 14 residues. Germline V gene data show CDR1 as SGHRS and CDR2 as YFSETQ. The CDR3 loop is CASSQGDGLRGYTF. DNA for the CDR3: TGCGCCAGCAGCCAGGGGGACGGCCTGCGGGGCTACACCTTC.

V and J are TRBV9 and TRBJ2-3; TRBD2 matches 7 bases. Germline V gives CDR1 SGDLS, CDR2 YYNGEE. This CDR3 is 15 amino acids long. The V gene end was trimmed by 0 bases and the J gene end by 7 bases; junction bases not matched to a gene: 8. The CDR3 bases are TGTGCCAGCAGCGTAGGGGCGGGAGAAACACATACGCAGTATTTT. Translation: CASSVGAGETHTQYF.

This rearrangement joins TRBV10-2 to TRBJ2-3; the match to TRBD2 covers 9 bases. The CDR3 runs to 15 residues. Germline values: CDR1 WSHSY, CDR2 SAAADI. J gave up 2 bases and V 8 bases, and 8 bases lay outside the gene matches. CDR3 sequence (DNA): TGCGCCAGCGGGGTTCTAGCGGGAACCACAGATACGCAGTATTTT. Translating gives CASGVLAGTTDTQYF.

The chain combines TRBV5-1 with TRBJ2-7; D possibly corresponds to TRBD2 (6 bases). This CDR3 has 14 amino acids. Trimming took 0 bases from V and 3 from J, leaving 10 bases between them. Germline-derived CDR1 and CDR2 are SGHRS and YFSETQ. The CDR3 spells CASSLAQGGYEQYF. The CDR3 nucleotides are TGCGCCAGCAGCTTGGCGCAGGGAGGCTACGAGCAGTACTTC.

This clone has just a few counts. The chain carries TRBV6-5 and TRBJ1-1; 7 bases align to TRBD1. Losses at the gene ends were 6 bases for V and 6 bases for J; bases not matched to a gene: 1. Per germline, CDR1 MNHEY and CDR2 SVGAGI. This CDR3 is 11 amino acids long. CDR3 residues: CASSQGAEAFF. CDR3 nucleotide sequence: TGTGCCAGCAGCCAGGGGGCTGAAGCTTTCTTT.

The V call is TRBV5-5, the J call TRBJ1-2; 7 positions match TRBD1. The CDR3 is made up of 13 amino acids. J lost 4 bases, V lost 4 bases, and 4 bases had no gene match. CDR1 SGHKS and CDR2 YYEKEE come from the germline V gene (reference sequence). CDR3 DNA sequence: TGTGCCAGCAGCGAGACAGGGCTCTATGGCTACACCTTC. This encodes CASSETGLYGYTF.

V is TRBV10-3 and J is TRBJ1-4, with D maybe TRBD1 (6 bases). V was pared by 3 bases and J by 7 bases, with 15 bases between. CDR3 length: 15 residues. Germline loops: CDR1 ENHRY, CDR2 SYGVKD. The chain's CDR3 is CAISDSGTRTEKLFF. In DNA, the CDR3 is TGTGCCATCAGTGACTCTGGGACAAGGACTGAAAAACTGTTTTTT.

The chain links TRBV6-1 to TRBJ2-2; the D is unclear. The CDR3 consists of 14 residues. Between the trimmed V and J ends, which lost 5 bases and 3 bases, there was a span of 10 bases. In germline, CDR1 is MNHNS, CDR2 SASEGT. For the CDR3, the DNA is TGTGCCAGCAGTCTCCTCACAGACACCGGGGAGCTGTTTTTT. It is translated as CASSLLTDTGELFF.

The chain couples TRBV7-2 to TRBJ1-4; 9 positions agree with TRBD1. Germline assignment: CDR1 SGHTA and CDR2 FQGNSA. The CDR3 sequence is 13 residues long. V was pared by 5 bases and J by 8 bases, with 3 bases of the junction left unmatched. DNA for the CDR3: TGTGCCAGCAGCCGGGACAGGGTGGAAAAACTGTTTTTT. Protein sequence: CASSRDRVEKLFF.

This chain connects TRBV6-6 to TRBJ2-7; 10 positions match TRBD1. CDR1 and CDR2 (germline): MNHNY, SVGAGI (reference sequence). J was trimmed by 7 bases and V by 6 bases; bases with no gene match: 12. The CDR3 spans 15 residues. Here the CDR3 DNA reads TGTGCCAGCAGAGACCATAGACAGGGGGCCGGGGAGCAGTACGTC. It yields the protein CASRDHRQGAGEQYV.

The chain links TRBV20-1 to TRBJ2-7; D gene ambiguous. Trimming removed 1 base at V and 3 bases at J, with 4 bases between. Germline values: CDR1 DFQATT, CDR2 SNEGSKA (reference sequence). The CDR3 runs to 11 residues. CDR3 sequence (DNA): TGCAGTGCTAGAGCAGGCTACGAGCAGTACGTC. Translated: CSARAGYEQYV.